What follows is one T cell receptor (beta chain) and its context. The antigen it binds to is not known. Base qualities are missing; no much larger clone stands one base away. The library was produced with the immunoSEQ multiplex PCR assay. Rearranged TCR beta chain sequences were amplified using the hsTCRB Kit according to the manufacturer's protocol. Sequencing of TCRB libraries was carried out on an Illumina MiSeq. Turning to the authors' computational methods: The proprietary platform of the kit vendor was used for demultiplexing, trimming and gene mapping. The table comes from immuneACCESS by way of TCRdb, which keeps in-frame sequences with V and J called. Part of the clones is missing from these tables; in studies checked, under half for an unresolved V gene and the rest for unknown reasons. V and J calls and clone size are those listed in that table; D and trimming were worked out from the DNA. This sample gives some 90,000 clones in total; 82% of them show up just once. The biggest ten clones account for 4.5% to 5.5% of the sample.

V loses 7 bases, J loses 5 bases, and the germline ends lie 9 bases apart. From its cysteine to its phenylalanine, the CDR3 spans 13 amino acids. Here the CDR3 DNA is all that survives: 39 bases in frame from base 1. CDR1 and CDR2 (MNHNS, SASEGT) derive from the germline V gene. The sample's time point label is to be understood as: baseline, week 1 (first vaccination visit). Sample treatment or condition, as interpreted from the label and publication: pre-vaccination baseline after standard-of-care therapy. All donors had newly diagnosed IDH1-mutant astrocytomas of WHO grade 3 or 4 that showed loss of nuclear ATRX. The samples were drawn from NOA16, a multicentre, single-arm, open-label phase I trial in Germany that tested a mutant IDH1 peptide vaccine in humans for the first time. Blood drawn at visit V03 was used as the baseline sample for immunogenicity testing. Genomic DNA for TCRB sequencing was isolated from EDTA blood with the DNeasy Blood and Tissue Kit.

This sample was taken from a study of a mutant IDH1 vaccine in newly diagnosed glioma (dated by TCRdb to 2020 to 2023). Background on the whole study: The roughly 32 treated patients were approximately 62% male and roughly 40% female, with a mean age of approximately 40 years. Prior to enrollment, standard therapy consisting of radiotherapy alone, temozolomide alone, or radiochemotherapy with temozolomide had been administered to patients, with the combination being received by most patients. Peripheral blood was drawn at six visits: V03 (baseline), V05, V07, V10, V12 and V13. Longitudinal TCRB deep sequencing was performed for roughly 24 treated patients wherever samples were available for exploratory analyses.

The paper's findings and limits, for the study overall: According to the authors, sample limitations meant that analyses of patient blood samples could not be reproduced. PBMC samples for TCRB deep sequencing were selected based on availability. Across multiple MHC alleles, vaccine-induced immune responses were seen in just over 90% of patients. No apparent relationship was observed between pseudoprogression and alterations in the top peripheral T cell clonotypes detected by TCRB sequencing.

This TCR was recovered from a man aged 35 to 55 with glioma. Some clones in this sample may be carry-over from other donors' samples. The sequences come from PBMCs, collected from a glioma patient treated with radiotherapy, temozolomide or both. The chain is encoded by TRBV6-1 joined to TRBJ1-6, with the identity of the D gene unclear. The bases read TGTGCCAGCAAGGAGGGAAATAATTCACCCCTCCACTTT. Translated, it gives CASKEGNNSPLHF.